The sequence of this T cell receptor (beta chain) was determined in a study of blood T cell repertoires in COVID-19. The CDR3 spans 15 residues. V gave up 0 bases and J gave up 2 bases; unmatched junction bases: 4. Germline V lookup: CDR1 LGHNA, CDR2 YNFKEQ. Assay used: immunoSEQ multiplex PCR; TCRdb lists only in-frame clones, some missing. Among 150,000 or so clones, roughly 80% were seen once, and the ten largest hold 8%. The sequenced sample was PBMCs or T cells enriched from blood (not recorded which). This clonotype was obtained from a woman in her forties or fifties who had recovered from COVID-19. The rearrangement links TRBV4-2 to TRBJ2-7, with 7 bases that match TRBD2. The CDR3 protein is CASSQEAGRTYEQYF. The CDR3, as DNA: TGTGCCAGCAGCCAAGAAGCGGGAAGAACCTACGAGCAGTACTTC.